Listed below are T cell receptor beta chains from one sample, sequenced in a study of T cells in localized non-small cell lung cancer. Profiled with immunoSEQ multiplex PCR; TCRdb holds only in-frame clones, not every one. This sample has some 72,000 clones, with 84% found just once. The material was peripheral blood, obtained before any cancer treatment. These receptors were obtained from a man between 40 and 70 years old with stage I lung adenocarcinoma. Each CDR3 is given with its conserved first and last residue. D genes are given only for firm matches. Some rows mark clone size as missing; the rest say once, few, many or name a class of expanded clone.

d_call	v_call	j_call	clone_size	cdr3_aa	cdr3_nt
TRBD1	TRBV19	TRBJ1-2	-	CASSIDPRTGLGYTF	TGTGCCAGTAGTATAGATCCCCGGACAGGGCTCGGCTACACCTTC
TRBD1	TRBV5-1	TRBJ2-7	medium-sized	CASSLTGAEQYF	TGCGCCAGCAGCTTAACAGGGGCCGAGCAGTACTTC
-	TRBV18	TRBJ2-3	-	CASSLTRGPTFSTDTQYF	TGTGCCAGCTCACTCACTCGGGGCCCGACCTTCAGCACAGATACGCAGTATTTT
TRBD1	TRBV27	TRBJ2-7	-	CASSPWDRVASEQYF	TGTGCCAGCTCCCCCTGGGACAGGGTAGCCTCCGAGCAGTACTTC
-	TRBV14	TRBJ1-1	once	CASSQGPAGFRMNTEAFF	TGTGCCAGCAGCCAAGGGCCCGCAGGTTTCCGTATGAACACTGAAGCTTTCTTT
-	TRBV28	TRBJ2-6	few	CASSDGWGTGANVLTF	TGTGCCAGCAGTGACGGGTGGGGAACTGGGGCCAACGTCCTGACTTTC
TRBD1	TRBV29-1	TRBJ1-1	-	CSVKGQGANTEAHLF	TGCAGCGTGAAGGGACAGGGGGCGAACACTGAAGCTCACCTCTTT
-	TRBV9	TRBJ1-2	few	CASSAGLGYGYTF	TGTGCCAGCAGCGCGGGTCTTGGCTATGGCTACACCTTC
-	TRBV6-5	TRBJ2-5	-	CASSYSGRKETQYF	TGTGCCAGCAGTTACTCAGGCAGAAAAGAGACCCAGTACTTC
-	TRBV27	TRBJ1-1	-	CASSSLGVGNTEAFF	TGTGCCAGCAGTTCCTTGGGTGTGGGGAACACTGAAGCTTTCTTT
-	TRBV30	TRBJ1-3	-	CAWPSGNTIYF	TGTGCCTGGCCCTCAGGAAACACCATATATTTT
TRBD2	TRBV4-1	TRBJ2-5	-	CASSQGYGGARQETQYF	TGCGCCAGCAGCCAAGGGTACGGGGGGGCGCGACAAGAGACCCAGTACTTC
-	TRBV6-5	TRBJ2-7	medium-sized	CASKSTGLGEQYF	TGTGCCAGCAAATCGACAGGTCTGGGCGAGCAGTACTTC
-	TRBV2	TRBJ2-7	-	CASNSKGGLYEQYF	TGTGCCAGCAATAGTAAGGGAGGCCTCTACGAGCAGTACTTC
-	TRBV4-1	TRBJ2-7	-	CASSQLSQNEQYF	TGCGCCAGCAGCCAGCTGTCCCAAAACGAGCAGTACTTC
TRBD1	TRBV28	TRBJ2-5	-	CASSFSQGARGVETQYF	TGTGCCAGCAGTTTCTCGCAGGGGGCACGGGGTGTCGAGACCCAGTACTTC
-	TRBV5-6	TRBJ2-1	-	CASSLRGNEFF	TGTGCCAGCAGCTTGAGAGGGAATGAGTTCTTC
TRBD1	TRBV11-2	TRBJ2-7	-	CASSLGAGTAYEQYF	TGTGCCAGCAGCTTAGGGGCCGGGACAGCCTACGAGCAGTACTTC
TRBD2	TRBV10-2	TRBJ2-2	-	CASSEGGSAGELFF	TGCGCCAGCAGCGAGGGAGGGTCCGCCGGGGAGCTGTTTTTT
TRBD1	TRBV14	TRBJ2-2	-	CASSQDQDRVNTGELFF	TGTGCCAGCAGCCAAGATCAGGACAGGGTGAACACCGGGGAGCTGTTTTTT
TRBD2	TRBV28	TRBJ2-7	-	CASSTASGIYEQYF	TGTGCCAGCAGTACCGCTAGCGGTATCTACGAGCAGTACTTC
-	TRBV7-2	TRBJ1-5	-	CASSPYTGSREPQHF	TGTGCCAGCAGCCCCTATACAGGGTCGCGGGAGCCCCAGCATTTT
-	TRBV25-1	TRBJ1-5	-	CASSEFEKNQPQHF	TGTGCCAGCAGTGAATTTGAGAAGAATCAGCCCCAGCATTTT
TRBD1	TRBV30	TRBJ2-2	-	CAWSVQGQGGGELFF	TGTGCCTGGAGTGTACAAGGACAGGGGGGCGGGGAGCTGTTTTTT
-	TRBV14	TRBJ2-7	-	CASSPRTTRGEQYF	TGTGCCAGCAGCCCTAGAACCACGCGGGGAGAGCAGTACTTC
-	TRBV7-3	TRBJ2-6	-	CASSPGPSGANVLTF	TGTGCCAGCAGCCCAGGTCCTTCTGGGGCCAACGTCCTGACTTTC
-	TRBV5-1	TRBJ2-2	-	CASSQGHVNTGELFF	TGCGCCAGCAGTCAGGGACATGTGAACACCGGGGAGCTGTTTTTT
-	TRBV6-5	TRBJ2-5	-	CASSPTWQETQYF	TGTGCCAGCAGCCCTACCTGGCAAGAGACCCAGTACTTC
-	TRBV4-3	TRBJ2-7	-	CASSEGLRLNSYEQYF	TGCGCCAGCAGCGAAGGACTCCGTCTTAACTCCTACGAGCAGTACTTC
-	TRBV5-1	TRBJ1-2	-	CASSLGRASGSNDYGYTF	TGCGCCAGCAGCTTGGGTCGGGCCTCAGGCTCTAATGACTATGGCTACACCTTC
-	TRBV30	TRBJ2-4	few	CAWSGGVLAKNIQYF	TGTGCCTGGAGTGGTGGGGTTCTAGCCAAAAACATTCAGTACTTC
-	TRBV11-2	TRBJ1-4	-	CASRSGERVANEKLFF	TGTGCCAGCAGGTCAGGGGAAAGGGTTGCTAATGAAAAACTGTTTTTT
TRBD2	TRBV7-9	TRBJ2-1	-	CASSPPRASGENEQFF	TGTGCCAGCAGCCCACCTCGGGCTAGCGGGGAAAATGAGCAGTTCTTC
TRBD1	TRBV28	TRBJ2-2	-	CATLMDRRNTGELFF	TGTGCCACCCTCATGGACAGGAGGAACACCGGGGAGCTGTTTTTT
-	TRBV11-2	TRBJ2-7	-	CASSFPGTLTYEQYF	TGTGCCAGCAGTTTTCCGGGGACTTTAACCTACGAGCAGTACTTC
TRBD1	TRBV7-9	TRBJ2-3	-	CASSAADRDSTDTQYF	TGTGCCAGCAGCGCGGCCGACAGGGATAGCACAGATACGCAGTATTTT
TRBD1	TRBV6-1	TRBJ2-5	-	CASARMGQGGETQYF	TGTGCCAGCGCCCGAATGGGACAGGGAGGAGAGACCCAGTACTTC
TRBD2	TRBV5-1	TRBJ2-7	-	CASSLTSGLAGGDEQYF	TGCGCCAGCAGTTTAACTTCCGGACTAGCGGGAGGGGACGAGCAGTACTTC
-	TRBV9	TRBJ2-1	-	CASSPGTEQFF	TGTGCCAGCAGCCCCGGGACCGAGCAGTTCTTC
-	TRBV29-1	TRBJ1-4	-	CSVWTENEKLFF	TGCAGCGTTTGGACGGAGAATGAAAAACTGTTTTTT
-	TRBV4-3	TRBJ1-1	-	CASSQDSVGMNTEAFF	TGCGCCAGCAGCCAAGATTCGGTCGGGATGAACACTGAAGCTTTCTTT
TRBD2	TRBV7-2	TRBJ2-5	-	CASSSRLAGSSETQYF	TGTGCCAGCAGCTCGAGACTAGCGGGGAGTAGTGAGACCCAGTACTTC
TRBD1	TRBV12-5	TRBJ1-5	-	CASGPGQANQPQHF	TGTGCTAGTGGTCCCGGACAGGCTAATCAGCCCCAGCATTTT
-	TRBV20-1	TRBJ2-1	-	CSASSQDQFF	TGCAGTGCTAGTTCACAGGATCAGTTCTTC
TRBD1	TRBV7-9	TRBJ1-1	-	CASSTRQGGFEAFF	TGTGCCAGCAGCACTAGACAGGGGGGGTTTGAAGCTTTCTTT
TRBD1	TRBV6-1	TRBJ1-6	-	CASSDRGSPLHF	TGTGCCAGCAGTGACAGGGGGTCACCCCTCCACTTT
-	TRBV6-5	TRBJ1-1	-	CASSPLPTGNTEAFF	TGTGCCAGCAGTCCCCTACCTACAGGGAACACTGAAGCTTTCTTT